This TCR beta chain was sequenced in a study of T cell repertoires in breast cancer listed by TCRdb under 2016. Study-level background: The study profiled tumors, lymph nodes and peripheral blood lymphocytes from breast cancer patients, plus peripheral blood from healthy control donors. ER+/PR+ status was present in the majority of the 20 to 25 patient tumors that were analyzed for shared TCRs. Controls included nine healthy donors of an age range similar to the patients. On average, approximately 500,000 sequences per sample and 7.5 to 10 reads per input cell were obtained by sequencing. Given the low mutational burden of breast cancer and the rarity of common mutations in breast cancer, it was reasoned that TCRs shared between breast cancer patients would target shared antigens. Tumors and tumor-involved lymph nodes were minced, digested with Liberase and DNase, and then passed through 70-um and 40-um filters. Blood samples were separated by Ficoll, whereas tumor-free lymph nodes were processed without any enzymatic digestion.

For CDR1 and CDR2, the germline V gene (reference sequence) lists LGHDT and YNNKEL. The CDR3 has 16 amino acids, counting the end cysteine and phenylalanine. The DNA shown is the 48-base CDR3, in frame from base 1. V has 4 bases trimmed and J has 3 bases trimmed; junction bases matching no gene number 9. The study used an expanded emulsion RT-PCR method with primers for all TCR V genes to analyze paired alpha-beta TCRs of CD8+ T cells. CD8+ T cells were isolated with a CD8 positive selection kit and incubated overnight in 9 to 10 IU/mL IL-2 before emulsion RT-PCR. This clonotype has only a few counts. Its antigen remains undetermined. There are no base qualities to consult, and no much larger clone falls within one base. The paper as a whole reports these results and caveats: Emulsion RT-PCR was considered qualitative rather than quantitative, since transcript abundance and primer differences skewed clone recovery. Discarding singleton TCRs and sampling only part of each tumor may have missed genuine antitumor clones. Possible tumor specificity was suggested for approximately 20 TCR pairs that were shared across seven or more patient tumors yet rarely found in control blood. TRBV7 predominated among the shared TCRs, which could possibly reflect tumor recognition or a mispriming bias from eight TRBV7 primers. Shared TCRs were encoded by various nucleotide sequences, which suggests selection and expansion based on antigen. Tumor-involved sentinel lymph nodes shared about fourfold more TCRs with matched tumor repertoires than tumor-free nodes (about 7.7% versus 2%).

The library was built by means of emulsion pairing. Unpaired genes were suppressed in a second nested PCR with blocking oligos, after which Illumina adaptors and barcodes were added in a third nested PCR. Between roughly 5,000 and 260,000 T cells, along with C-region, Stepout and V-region primers, were included in each emulsion RT-PCR master mix. The emulsions were generated using the Micellula Emulsion and Purification Kit, and the RT-PCR was run with Qiagen OneStep RT-PCR reagents. The pooled libraries were sequenced on an Illumina MiSeq using paired-end 2 x 250 reads. As for the original processing: Read pairs were joined in Galaxy and clipped at the engineered overlap into separate alpha and beta files, and reads that were not clipped were discarded. Alpha-beta pairs were assigned using CompleteTCR, a MiTCR-based pipeline in which chains sharing read cluster identifiers are linked by an R script. TCR sequences observed only once, about 1-3%, were removed as potential sequencing errors. The public reads were reprocessed in TCRdb via fastp at Q25 and MiXCR, keeping in-frame beta chains. Identical CDR3 protein sequences are pooled into one entry, listed with their most common genes and DNA. TCRdb, not the authors, supplied the V and J calls. Within this sample are roughly 40,000 distinct CDR3 sequences, with 45% to 55% of them counted one time only. The ten largest clones capture around 59% of the sample.

The chain employs TRBV3-1 and TRBJ2-7; the central 10 bases match TRBD2. The origin of this receptor is a pool of human donors with breast cancer or a healthy control (not recorded which). What was sequenced was CD8+ T cells. The CDR3 protein: CASSLIEAGGVYEQYF. The DNA sequence reads TGTGCCAGCAGCCTTATAGAAGCGGGAGGGGTCTACGAGCAGTACTTC.